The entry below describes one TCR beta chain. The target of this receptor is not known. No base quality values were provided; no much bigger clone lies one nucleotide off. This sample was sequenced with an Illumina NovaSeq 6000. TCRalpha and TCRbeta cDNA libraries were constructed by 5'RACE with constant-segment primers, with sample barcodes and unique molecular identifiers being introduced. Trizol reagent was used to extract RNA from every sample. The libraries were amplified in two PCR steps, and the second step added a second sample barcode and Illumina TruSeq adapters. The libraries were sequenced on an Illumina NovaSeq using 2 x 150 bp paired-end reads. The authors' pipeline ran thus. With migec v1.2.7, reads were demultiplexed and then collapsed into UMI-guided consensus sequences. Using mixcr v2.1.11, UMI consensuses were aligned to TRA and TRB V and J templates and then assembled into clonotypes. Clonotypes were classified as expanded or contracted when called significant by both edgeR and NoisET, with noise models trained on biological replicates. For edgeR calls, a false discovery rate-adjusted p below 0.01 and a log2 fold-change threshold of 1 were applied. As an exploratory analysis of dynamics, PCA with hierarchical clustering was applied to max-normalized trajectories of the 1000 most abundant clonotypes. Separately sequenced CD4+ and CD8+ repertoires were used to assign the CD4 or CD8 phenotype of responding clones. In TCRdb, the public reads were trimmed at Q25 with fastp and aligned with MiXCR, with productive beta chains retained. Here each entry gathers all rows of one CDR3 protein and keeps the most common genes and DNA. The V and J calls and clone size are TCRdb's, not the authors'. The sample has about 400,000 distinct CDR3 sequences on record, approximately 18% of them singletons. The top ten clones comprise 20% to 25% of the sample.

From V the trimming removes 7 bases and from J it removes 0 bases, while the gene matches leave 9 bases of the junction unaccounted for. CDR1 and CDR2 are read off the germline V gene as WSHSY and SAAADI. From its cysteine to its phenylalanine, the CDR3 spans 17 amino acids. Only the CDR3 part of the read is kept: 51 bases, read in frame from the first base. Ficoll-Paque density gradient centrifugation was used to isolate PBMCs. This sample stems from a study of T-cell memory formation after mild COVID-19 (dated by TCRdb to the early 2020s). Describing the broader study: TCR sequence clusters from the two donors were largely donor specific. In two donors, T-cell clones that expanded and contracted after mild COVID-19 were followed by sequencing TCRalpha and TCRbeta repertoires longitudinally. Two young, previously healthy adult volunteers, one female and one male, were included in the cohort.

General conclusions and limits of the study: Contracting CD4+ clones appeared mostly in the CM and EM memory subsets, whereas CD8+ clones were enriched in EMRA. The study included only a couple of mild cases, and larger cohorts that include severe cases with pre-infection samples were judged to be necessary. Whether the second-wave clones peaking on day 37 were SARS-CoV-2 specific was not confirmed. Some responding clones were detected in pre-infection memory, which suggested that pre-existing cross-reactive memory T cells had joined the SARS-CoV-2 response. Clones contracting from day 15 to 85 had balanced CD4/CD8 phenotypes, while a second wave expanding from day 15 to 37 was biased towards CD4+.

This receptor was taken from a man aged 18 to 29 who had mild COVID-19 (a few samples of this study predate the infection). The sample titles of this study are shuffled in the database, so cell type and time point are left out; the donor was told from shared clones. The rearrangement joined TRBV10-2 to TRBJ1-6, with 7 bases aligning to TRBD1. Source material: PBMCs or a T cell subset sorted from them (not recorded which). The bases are TGCGCCAGCACGGGTGGGGACAGCTACTCCTATAATTCACCCCTCCACTTT. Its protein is CASTGGDSYSYNSPLHF.